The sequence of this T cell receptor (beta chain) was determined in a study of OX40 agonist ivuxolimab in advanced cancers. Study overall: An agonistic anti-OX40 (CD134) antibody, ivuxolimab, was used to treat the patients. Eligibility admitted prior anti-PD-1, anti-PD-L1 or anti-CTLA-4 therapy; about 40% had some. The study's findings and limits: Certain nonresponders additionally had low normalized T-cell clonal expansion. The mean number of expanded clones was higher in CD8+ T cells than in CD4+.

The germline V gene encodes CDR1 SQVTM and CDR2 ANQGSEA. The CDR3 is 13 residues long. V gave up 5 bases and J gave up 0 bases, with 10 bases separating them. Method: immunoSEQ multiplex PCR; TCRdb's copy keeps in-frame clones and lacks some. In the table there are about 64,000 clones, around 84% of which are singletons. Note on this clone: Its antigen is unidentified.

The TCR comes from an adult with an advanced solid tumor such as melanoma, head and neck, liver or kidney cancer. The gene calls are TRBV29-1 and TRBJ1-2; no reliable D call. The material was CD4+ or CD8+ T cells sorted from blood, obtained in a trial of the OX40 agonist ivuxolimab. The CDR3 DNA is TGCAGCGTTCTTCTAGTCACTAACTATGGCTACACCTTC. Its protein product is CSVLLVTNYGYTF.